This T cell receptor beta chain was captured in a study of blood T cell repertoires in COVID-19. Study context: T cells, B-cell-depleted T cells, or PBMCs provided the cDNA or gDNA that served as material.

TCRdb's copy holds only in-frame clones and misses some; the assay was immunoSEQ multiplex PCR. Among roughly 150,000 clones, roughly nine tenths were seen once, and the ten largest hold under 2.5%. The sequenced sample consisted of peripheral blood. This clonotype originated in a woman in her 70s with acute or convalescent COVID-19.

CDR3: CSARQHYGYTF. The DNA of the CDR3 is TGCAGTGCTCGACAGCACTATGGCTACACCTTC. The chain couples TRBV20-1 to TRBJ1-2, with D possibly TRBD1 on 5 matching bases. Looked up from germline, CDR1 is DFQATT and CDR2 is SNEGSKA (reference sequence). This CDR3 region has 11 residues. V was trimmed by 5 bases and J by 3 bases, leaving 7 bases between them.